This T cell receptor beta chain originates from a study of T-cell memory formation after mild COVID-19. TCRdb recomputed calls from the 5' RACE reads with MiXCR, one row per CDR3 protein. The data show some 190,000 distinct CDR3 sequences, approximately 16% seen once. The germline gives CDR1 LGHDT, CDR2 YNNKEL (reference sequence). This CDR3 spans 15 amino acids. Between the trimmed V and J ends, which lost 4 bases and 12 bases, there was a span of 19 bases. This receptor was taken from an adult woman who had mild COVID-19 (a few samples of this study predate the infection). Cell type and time point are not known. The material sequenced was PBMCs or a T cell subset sorted from them (not recorded which). The chain recombines TRBV3-1 with TRBJ1-6, with a tentative D call TRBD1 (6 bases). Here the CDR3 DNA reads TGTGCCAGCAGCCCAGCAACGGGGGGCAGCGGACCCCTCCACTTT. Amino acid sequence: CASSPATGGSGPLHF. Full variable domain (missing parts from reference TRBV3-1 and TRBJ1-6): DTAVSQTPKYLVTQMGNDKSIKCEQNLGHDTMYWYKQDSKKFLKIMFSYNNKELIINETVPNRFSPKSPDKAHLNLHINSLELGDSAVYFCASSPATGGSGPLHFGNGTRLTVT.